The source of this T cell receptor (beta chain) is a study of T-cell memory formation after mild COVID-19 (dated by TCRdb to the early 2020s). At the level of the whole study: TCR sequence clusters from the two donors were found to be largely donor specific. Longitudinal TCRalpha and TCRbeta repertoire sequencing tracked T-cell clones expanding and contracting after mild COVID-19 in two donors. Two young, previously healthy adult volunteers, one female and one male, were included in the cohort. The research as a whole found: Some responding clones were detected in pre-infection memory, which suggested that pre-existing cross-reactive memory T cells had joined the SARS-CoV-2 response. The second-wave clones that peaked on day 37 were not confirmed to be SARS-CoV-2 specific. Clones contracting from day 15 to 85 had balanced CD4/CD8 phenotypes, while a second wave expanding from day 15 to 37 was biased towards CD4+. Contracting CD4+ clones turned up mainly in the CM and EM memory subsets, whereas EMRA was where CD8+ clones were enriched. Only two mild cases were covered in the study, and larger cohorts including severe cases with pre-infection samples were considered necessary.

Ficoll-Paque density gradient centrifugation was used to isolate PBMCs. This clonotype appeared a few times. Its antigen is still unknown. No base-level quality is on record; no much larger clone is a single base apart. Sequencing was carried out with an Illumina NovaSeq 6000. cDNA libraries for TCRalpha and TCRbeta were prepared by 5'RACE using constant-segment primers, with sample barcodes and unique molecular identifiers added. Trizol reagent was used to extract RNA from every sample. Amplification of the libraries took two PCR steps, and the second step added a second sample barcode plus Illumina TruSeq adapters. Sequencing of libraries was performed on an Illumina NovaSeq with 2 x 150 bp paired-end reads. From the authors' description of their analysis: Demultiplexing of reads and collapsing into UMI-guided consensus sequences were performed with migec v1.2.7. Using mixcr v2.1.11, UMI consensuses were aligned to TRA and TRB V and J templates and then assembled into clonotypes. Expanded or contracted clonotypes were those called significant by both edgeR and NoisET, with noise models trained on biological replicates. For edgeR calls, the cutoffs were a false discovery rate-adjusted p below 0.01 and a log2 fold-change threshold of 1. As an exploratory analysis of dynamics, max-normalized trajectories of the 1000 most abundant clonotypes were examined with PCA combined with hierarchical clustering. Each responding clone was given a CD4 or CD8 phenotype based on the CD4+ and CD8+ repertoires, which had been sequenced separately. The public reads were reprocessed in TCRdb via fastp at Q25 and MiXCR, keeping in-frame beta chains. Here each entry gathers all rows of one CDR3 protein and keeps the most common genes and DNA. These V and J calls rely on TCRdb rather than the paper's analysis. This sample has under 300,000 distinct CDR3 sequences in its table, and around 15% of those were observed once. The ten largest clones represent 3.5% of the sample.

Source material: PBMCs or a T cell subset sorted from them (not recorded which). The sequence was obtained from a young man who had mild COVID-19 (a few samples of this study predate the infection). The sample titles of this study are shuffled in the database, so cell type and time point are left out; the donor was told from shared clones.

The CDR3 has the sequence CASSRGLAEETQYF. The DNA reads as follows: TGCGCCAGCAGCCGGGGCTTGGCTGAAGAGACCCAGTACTTC. The rearranged chain carries TRBV5-1 and TRBJ2-5; the D element could tentatively be TRBD1 or TRBD2, as 5 bases agree for each. CDR3 length: 14 amino acids, cysteine to phenylalanine. Just the 42-base CDR3 DNA is kept, in frame starting at base 1. The germline V gene supplies CDR1 SGHRS and CDR2 YFSETQ. V is shortened by 4 bases, J by 3 bases, and the region joining them spans 13 bases. Here the CDR3 is joined to the reference TRBV5-1 and TRBJ2-5 genes, and the full variable domain is: KAGVTQTPRYLIKTRGQQVTLSCSPISGHRSVSWYQQTPGQGLQFLFEYFSETQRNKGNFPGRFSGRQFSNSRSEMNVSTLELGDSALYLCASSRGLAEETQYFGPGTRLLVL.